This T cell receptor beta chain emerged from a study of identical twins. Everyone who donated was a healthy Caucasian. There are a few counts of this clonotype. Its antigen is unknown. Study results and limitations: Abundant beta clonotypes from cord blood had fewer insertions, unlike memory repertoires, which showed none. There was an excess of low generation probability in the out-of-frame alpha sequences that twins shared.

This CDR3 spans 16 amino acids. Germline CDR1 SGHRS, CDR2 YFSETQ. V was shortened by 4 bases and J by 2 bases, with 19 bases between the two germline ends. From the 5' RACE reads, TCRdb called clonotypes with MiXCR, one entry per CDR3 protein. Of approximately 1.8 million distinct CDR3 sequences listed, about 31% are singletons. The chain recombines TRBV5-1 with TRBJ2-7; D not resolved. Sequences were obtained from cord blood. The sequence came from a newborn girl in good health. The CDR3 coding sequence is TGCGCCAGCAGCCCACGAAGGGTTACGGCAGCCTACGAGCAGTACTTC. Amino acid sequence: CASSPRRVTAAYEQYF.